This TCR beta chain stems from a study of blood T cell repertoires in COVID-19. The wider study: COVID-19 samples collected from the United States, Italy and Spain covered acute and convalescent phases.

The study assigned cohorts using participant-reported clinical history. Donors of Cohort 3 who recovered were those that had two negative PCRs, clearance, or symptom resolution. Per the original methods: Amplification from reference gene primers served as the basis for estimated nucleated cell counts. Some clones are missing from TCRdb's copy, which holds only in-frame ones; the method was immunoSEQ multiplex PCR. V and J calls and clone size follow that table, whereas D and trimming were derived from the DNA. The repertoire holds some 270,000 clones, with nearly 90% as singletons. The sample comprised PBMCs or T cells enriched from blood (not recorded which). This receptor was obtained from a woman between 55 and 75 years old who had recovered from COVID-19.

DNA of the CDR3: TGTGCCAGCAGCTTAGTTGGAGGGCCTCAGCCCCAGCATTTT. This sequence encodes CASSLVGGPQPQHF. The chain carries TRBV7-2 and TRBJ1-5; D is uncertain. Germline V lookup: CDR1 SGHTA, CDR2 FQGNSA. Trimming took off 1 base at V and 6 bases at J, with 10 bases between the two ends. CDR3 size: 14 residues.